A single sample gave rise to the 14 T cell receptor beta chains below, sequenced in a study of tumor-infiltrating lymphocytes in primary liver carcinoma. Total RNA amounting to 500 ng was the source from which TCR beta cDNA was made with a constant-region primer. Slightly modified ARM-PCR with three nested multiplex PCR rounds yielded TCR beta libraries. TRBV1-TRBV30 forward primers and a C-beta reverse primer were used in the first two PCR rounds, which each ran for around 11 cycles. TCRdb independently ran MiXCR on the multiplex PCR reads; one entry per CDR3 protein. This repertoire shows approximately 330,000 distinct CDR3 sequences, approximately 65% found once; its top ten account for about 6.1%. Blood RNA came from unsorted whole blood; germline DNA was also extracted. The sequenced sample consisted of peripheral blood. The receptor source for this set is a middle-aged man with primary liver carcinoma and hepatitis B virus infection.

The genes are TRBV11-2 and TRBJ2-1; D is undetermined. V was trimmed by 9 bases and J by 6 bases, leaving 21 bases between them. The CDR3 has 15 residues. Germline V gene lookup returns CDR1 SGHAT and CDR2 FQNNGV. The CDR3 DNA reads TGTGCCAGGAGCCAAGATCGGGCTAGTTCCAATGAGCAGTTCTTC. This translates into CARSQDRASSNEQFF. Complete variable domain (other parts from reference TRBV11-2 and TRBJ2-1): EAGVAQSPRYKIIEKRQSVAFWCNPISGHATLYWYQQILGQGPKLLIQFQNNGVVDDSQLPKDRFSAERLKGVDSTLKIQPAKLEDSAVYLCARSQDRASSNEQFFGPGTRLTVL.

On this clonotype itself: Since a much larger clone is just one base distant, this may be a read error. The gene calls are TRBV4-3 and TRBJ1-2; D is ambiguous. The CDR3 runs to 13 residues. Germline assignment: CDR1 LGHNA and CDR2 YSLEER. The chain's CDR3 is CASSQGQTFPYAF. Written as DNA, the CDR3 is TGCGCCAGCAGCCAGGGTCAGACATTCCCATACGCCTTC.

V gene TRBV4-1 combines with J gene TRBJ2-7; TRBD2 matches 12 bases. V was pared by 4 bases and J by 4 bases, with 8 bases of the junction left unmatched. CDR1 and CDR2 from the germline V gene are MGHRA and YSYEKL. The CDR3 contains 16 residues. CDR3 protein: CASSRLTSGSMYEQYF. The CDR3 nucleotides are TGCGCCAGCAGCCGGCTGACTAGCGGGAGTATGTACGAGCAGTACTTC.

With regard to this clonotype: This may come from a read error, since a much larger clone is one base off. The chain is built from TRBV4-3 and TRBJ2-7, with TRBD1 as a possible D gene (7 bases). V dropped 6 bases and J dropped 7 bases, with 16 bases sitting between them. Germline V CDR1 and CDR2: LGHNA, YSLEER. The length of the CDR3 is 13 residues. The CDR3: CASRPGRGREQYF. The CDR3 nucleotides are TGCGCCAGCAGACCGGGCAGGGGGAGGGAGCAGTACTTC.

The chain couples TRBV6-5 to TRBJ2-1; 12 bases agree with TRBD2. The CDR3 extends over 16 amino acids. Trimming at V came to 0 bases and at J to 9 bases, leaving 6 bases not matched to a gene. The germline CDR1 and CDR2 sequences are MNHEY and SVGAGI. The CDR3 region is CASSYSRTSGTIEQFF. The CDR3 DNA sequence: TGTGCCAGCAGTTACTCGAGGACTAGCGGGACGATTGAGCAGTTCTTC.

Many counts were recorded for this clonotype. The V and J genes are TRBV6-1 and TRBJ2-7; D gene unclear. Germline V CDR1 and CDR2: MNHNS, SASEGT. The V end was cut by 3 bases, the J end by 5 bases, with 11 bases between. The CDR3 spans 13 residues. The CDR3 nucleotides read TGTGCCAGCAGTGACGGGCCCCCGGACGAGCAGTACTTC. Translated, it gives CASSDGPPDEQYF.

Details on this clonotype: A much larger clone differs by one base, so this may be a read error. The chain is built from TRBV11-2 and TRBJ2-5, with D perhaps assigned TRBD1 or TRBD2 (5 bases each). The CDR3 sequence is 16 residues long. Looked up from germline, CDR1 is SGHAT and CDR2 is FQNNGV. The CDR3 DNA is TGTGCCAACAGCTTAGTTAACAGGAGGTACCAAGAGACCCAGTACTTC. Its translation is CANSLVNRRYQETQYF.

Points on this clonotype: Given a much more abundant clone one base away, this may be a read error. The chain links TRBV5-4 to TRBJ2-3, with a possible D match to TRBD1 (5 bases). The V end lost 10 bases, the J end lost 4 bases, and 22 bases lay between the germline ends. Germline loops: CDR1 SGHNT, CDR2 YYREEE (reference sequence). This CDR3 contains 15 residues. This CDR3 is CACYAAGKAADTQYF. CDR3 coding DNA: TGTGCCTGTTATGCGGCAGGGAAGGCGGCAGATACGCAGTATTTT.

This clonotype is classed as medium-sized. The chain is built from TRBV11-2 and TRBJ1-1, with TRBD1 identical over 7 bases. CDR3 length equals 14 residues. V shed 5 bases and J 2 bases; nucleotides not matched to a gene: 5. From germline, CDR1 is SGHAT and CDR2 FQNNGV. The chain's CDR3 is CASSADRKNTEAFF. CDR3 coding DNA: TGTGCCAGCAGCGCGGACAGGAAAAACACTGAAGCTTTCTTT.

This clonotype occurred many times. The V and J genes are TRBV11-1 and TRBJ2-1; D could derive from TRBD1 or TRBD2 (5 bases each). The CDR3 contains 18 residues. Trimming cost V 7 bases and J 9 bases, with 31 bases left between them. Germline assignment: CDR1 SGHAT and CDR2 FQDESV (reference sequence). The CDR3 here is CASTTSPGTSGAVSEQFF. CDR3 bases: TGTGCCAGCACCACCTCTCCCGGGACGTCGGGCGCGGTTAGTGAGCAGTTCTTC.

As for this clonotype: Sequence at one end of the junction differs from germline and may be a read error. V and J are TRBV12-3 or TRBV12-4 and TRBJ2-3, with TRBD2 matching over 13 bases. This CDR3 is 20 amino acids long. CDR3 sequence (DNA): TGTGCCGGCAGTCGGTCGGAGAGACTAGCGGGAGGAGGAGCCGCAGATACGCAGTATTTT. Translated: CAGSRSERLAGGGAADTQYF.

With respect to this clonotype: Relative to the germline gene, one junction end is altered; a read error may explain this. The chain joins TRBV12-3 or TRBV12-4 to TRBJ1-2; 10 bases fit TRBD1. The CDR3 sequence is 14 residues long. The CDR3 region is CAGSFGQGVYGYTF. The CDR3, as DNA: TGTGCCGGCAGTTTTGGACAGGGGGTCTATGGCTACACCTTC.

This clonotype occurred a few times. At one of its ends the junction is not consistent with the germline gene, which may arise from a read error. The V and J genes are TRBV11-2 and TRBJ2-2; possible D gene TRBD2, 5 bases. CDR1 and CDR2 from the germline V gene are SGHAT and FQNNGV. The CDR3 runs to 14 residues. The CDR3 coding sequence is TGTGCCAGCGCGGGTCAGTTGAACATCGGGGAGCTGTTTTTT. This gives the protein CASAGQLNIGELFF.

This clonotype showed up just a few times. A read error is possible here, since a much larger clone lies one base away. CDR3: CAGTISGTGGETQYF. The CDR3 bases are TGTGCCGGCACCATATCCGGGACAGGGGGAGAGACCCAGTACTTC. The chain employs TRBV6-1 and TRBJ2-5, with 11 bases identical to TRBD1. With V trimmed by 11 bases and J by 4 bases, 12 bases remained unmatched. The V gene's germline CDR1 is MNHNS and CDR2 SASEGT. The CDR3 length is 15 residues.